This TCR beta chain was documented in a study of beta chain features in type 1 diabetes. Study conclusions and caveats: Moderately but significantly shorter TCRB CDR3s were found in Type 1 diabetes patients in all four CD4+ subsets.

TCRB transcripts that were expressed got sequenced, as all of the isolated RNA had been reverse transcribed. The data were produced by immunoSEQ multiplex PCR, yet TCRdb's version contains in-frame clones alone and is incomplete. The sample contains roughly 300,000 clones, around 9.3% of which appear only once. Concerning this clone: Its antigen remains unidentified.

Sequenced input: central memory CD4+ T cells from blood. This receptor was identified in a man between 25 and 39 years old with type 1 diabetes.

Here the CDR3 DNA reads TGTGCCAGCAGCCAAGAACCCCTGAATTCACCCCTCCACTTT. Translated: CASSQEPLNSPLHF. The rearrangement links TRBV14 to TRBJ1-6; no clear D. CDR3 length: 14 amino acids. The germline gives CDR1 SGHDN, CDR2 FVKESK. Trimming left V 0 bases short and J 7 bases short, with 7 bases between.